The rows below give T cell receptor beta chains drawn from one sample of a study of CD8 T cells in Susac syndrome. TCRdb called the immunoSEQ multiplex PCR reads again in MiXCR, with one record for every CDR3 protein. The data hold a few hundred thousand distinct CDR3 sequences, with roughly 90% observed a single time. Sequencing was performed on CD8+ T cells from PBMCs. Receptors were obtained from a human donor with multiple sclerosis. Both conserved end residues are part of each CDR3. Fields, in order: D gene, clone size, V gene, J gene, CDR3 protein, CDR3 DNA. The D gene is left open where the match is weak. Size is stated for part of the rows, as once, few or many counts, or as a class when the clone is expanded.

>NA|NA|TRBV19|TRBJ1-2
CASSVTRLPRGGYTF
TGTGCCAGTAGTGTCACTCGACTCCCAAGGGGTGGCTACACCTTC
>NA|NA|TRBV10-2|TRBJ2-3
CASSDRGAGDTQYF
TGCGCCAGCAGTGATCGAGGGGCGGGAGATACGCAGTATTTT
>TRBD2|NA|TRBV20-1|TRBJ2-7
CSVGGISYEQYF
TGCAGTGTCGGGGGGATCTCCTACGAGCAGTACTTC
>NA|NA|TRBV7-3|TRBJ2-1
CASSLRLGPYNEQFF
TGTGCCAGCAGCTTACGGCTAGGCCCCTACAATGAGCAGTTCTTC
>NA|few|TRBV5-4|TRBJ2-3
CASSPGPGADTQYF
TGTGCCAGCAGCCCAGGTCCAGGGGCAGATACGCAGTATTTT
>NA|NA|TRBV30|TRBJ1-2
CAWSVGNRANGYTF
TGTGCCTGGAGTGTAGGAAATCGGGCAAATGGCTACACCTTC
>NA|NA|TRBV12-3/TRBV12-4|TRBJ1-2
CASSLTGLFDGYTF
TGTGCCAGCAGTTTAACAGGGCTTTTTGATGGCTACACCTTC
>NA|NA|TRBV7-9|TRBJ1-2
CASSLHGDGSYGYTF
TGTGCCAGCAGCTTACATGGGGACGGCTCCTATGGCTACACCTTC
>NA|NA|TRBV5-6|TRBJ1-2
CASSLVVGKIDGYTF
TGTGCCAGCAGCTTGGTGGTAGGGAAAATCGATGGCTACACCTTC
>NA|NA|TRBV29-1|TRBJ2-1
CSVVGFYNEQFF
TGCAGCGTGGTGGGTTTCTACAATGAGCAGTTCTTC
>NA|NA|TRBV12-3/TRBV12-4|TRBJ1-2
CASTGSQSGYTF
TGTGCCAGCACCGGGTCCCAGAGTGGCTACACCTTC
>TRBD2|NA|TRBV12-3/TRBV12-4|TRBJ2-5
CASSLSSSGAQGETQYF
TGTGCCAGCAGTTTGTCGTCTAGCGGGGCGCAGGGGGAGACCCAGTACTTC
>NA|NA|TRBV2|TRBJ1-1
CASSEGRQLMNTEAFF
TGTGCCAGCAGTGAGGGAAGACAGCTCATGAACACTGAAGCTTTCTTT
>TRBD1|NA|TRBV19|TRBJ1-1
CASTTQGASTEAFF
TGTGCCAGTACCACACAGGGGGCTTCGACTGAAGCTTTCTTT
>NA|NA|TRBV29-1|TRBJ2-7
CSVVRQDSYEQYF
TGCAGCGTTGTACGGCAGGATTCCTACGAGCAGTACTTC
>TRBD1|NA|TRBV5-6|TRBJ1-4
CASSSGTGGHKLFF
TGTGCCAGCAGCTCGGGGACAGGGGGCCACAAACTGTTTTTT